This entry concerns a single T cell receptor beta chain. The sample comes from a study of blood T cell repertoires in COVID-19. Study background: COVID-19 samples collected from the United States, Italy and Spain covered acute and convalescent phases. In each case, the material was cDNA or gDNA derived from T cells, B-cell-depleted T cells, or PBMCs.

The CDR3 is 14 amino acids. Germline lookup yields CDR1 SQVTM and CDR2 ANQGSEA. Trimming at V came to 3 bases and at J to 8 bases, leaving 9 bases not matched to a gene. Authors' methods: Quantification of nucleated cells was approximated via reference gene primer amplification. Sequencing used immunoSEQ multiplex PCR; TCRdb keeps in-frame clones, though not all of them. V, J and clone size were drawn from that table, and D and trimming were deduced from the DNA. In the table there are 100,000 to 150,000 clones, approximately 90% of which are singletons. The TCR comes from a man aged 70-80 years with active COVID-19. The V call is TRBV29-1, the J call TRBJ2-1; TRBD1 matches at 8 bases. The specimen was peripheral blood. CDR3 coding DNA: TGCAGCGTTGAGGGCCAGGGGGCTAGGGATGAGCAGTTCTTC. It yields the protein CSVEGQGARDEQFF.